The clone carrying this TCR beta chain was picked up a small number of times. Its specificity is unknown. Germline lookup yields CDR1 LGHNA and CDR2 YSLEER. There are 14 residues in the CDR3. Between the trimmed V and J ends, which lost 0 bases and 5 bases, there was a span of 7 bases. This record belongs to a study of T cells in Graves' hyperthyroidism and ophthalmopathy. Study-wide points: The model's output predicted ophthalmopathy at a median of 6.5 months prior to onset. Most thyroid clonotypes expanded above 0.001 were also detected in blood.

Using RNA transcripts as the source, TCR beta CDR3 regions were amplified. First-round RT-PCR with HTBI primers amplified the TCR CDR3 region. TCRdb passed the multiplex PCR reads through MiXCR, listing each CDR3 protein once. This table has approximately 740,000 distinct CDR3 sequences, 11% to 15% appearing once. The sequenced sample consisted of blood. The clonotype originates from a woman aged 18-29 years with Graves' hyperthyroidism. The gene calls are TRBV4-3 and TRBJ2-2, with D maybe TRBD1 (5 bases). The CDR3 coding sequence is TGCGCCAGCAGCCAAGATCAGGGTACCGGGGAGCTGTTTTTT. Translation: CASSQDQGTGELFF.